This T cell receptor (beta chain) derives from a study of T cell repertoires in cytomegalovirus infection. Study-wide findings and caveats: Dominating the ex vivo response were HLA-C-restricted CMV-specific TCR beta clonotypes.

Details on this clonotype: No antigen is known for it.

TCRdb reprocessed the reads via MiXCR and lists one record per CDR3 protein. The sample has about half a million distinct CDR3 sequences, about 33% seen once; the top ten hold 17%. Germline V lookup: CDR1 SGDLS, CDR2 YYNGEE. V lost 3 bases to trimming and J lost 2 bases; unmatched junction nucleotides: 4. This CDR3 is built from 15 residues. The rearrangement links TRBV9 to TRBJ1-4, with 7 bases lining up with TRBD1. This clonotype was obtained from a human donor in good health (CMV status not recorded). Some clones in this sample may be carry-over from other donors' samples. The specimen comprised cultured PBMCs, sampled from culture after CMV antigen stimulation. The CDR3 DNA reads TGTGCCAGCAGCGGCCGACAGGGCACTAATGAAAAACTGTTTTTT. It yields the protein CASSGRQGTNEKLFF.